Following are 12 T cell receptor beta chains from one sample sequenced in a study of blood T cell repertoires in COVID-19. Profiling relied on immunoSEQ multiplex PCR, and the TCRdb table lists in-frame clones only, not all of them. The sample consists of some 80,000 clones, 75% to 90% of them appearing once. The sequencing input was peripheral blood. Receptors originate from a human donor in a cohort sampled during active COVID-19.

The rearrangement joins TRBV7-8 to TRBJ2-1; TRBD2 agrees at 10 bases. This CDR3 spans 16 amino acids. Germline lookup yields CDR1 SGHVS and CDR2 FQNEAQ. Trimming at V came to 3 bases and at J to 6 bases, leaving 8 bases not matched to a gene. CDR3: CASSFSGGPLTNEQFF. CDR3 in DNA: TGTGCCAGCAGCTTTAGCGGGGGGCCGCTTACCAATGAGCAGTTCTTC.

CDR3 bases: TGCAGCGTTGAGGCAGGGATTGTCGATGAGCAGTTCTTC. Translated, it gives CSVEAGIVDEQFF. The chain employs TRBV29-1 and TRBJ2-1; TRBD1 is a possible D gene (5 bases). Per the germline V gene, CDR1 is SQVTM and CDR2 is ANQGSEA. The CDR3 is 13 residues long. Trimming took 3 bases from V and 8 from J, leaving 14 bases between them.

The chain joins TRBV30 to TRBJ2-7, with D perhaps matching TRBD1 (6 bases). Trimming shortened V by 2 bases and J by 0 bases, and 8 bases separated the two germline ends. The CDR3 sequence is 13 residues long. CDR1 and CDR2 (germline): GTSNPN, SVGIG (reference sequence). The CDR3 is CAWSRDNSYEQYF. The DNA for the CDR3 is TGTGCCTGGAGTCGGGACAACTCCTACGAGCAGTACTTC.

This clone was found a few times. This chain joins TRBV5-6 and TRBJ2-2; D perhaps matches TRBD1 (6 bases). The V and J ends lost 2 bases and 3 bases respectively, with 17 bases between them. Germline V gene lookup returns CDR1 SGHDT and CDR2 YYEEEE. This CDR3 has 17 amino acids. CDR3 protein: CASSLVTQGGDTGELFF. The CDR3 nucleotides read TGTGCCAGCAGCTTAGTCACACAGGGTGGGGACACCGGGGAGCTGTTTTTT.

The chain is built from TRBV9 and TRBJ2-1; 7 nucleotides align to TRBD1. With V trimmed by 0 bases and J by 1 base, 7 bases remained unmatched. The CDR3 is 17 residues long. Germline values: CDR1 SGDLS, CDR2 YYNGEE. CDR3 amino acids: CASSVESPGGSYNEQFF. Here the CDR3 DNA reads TGTGCCAGCAGCGTAGAGTCCCCAGGGGGTTCCTACAATGAGCAGTTCTTC.

CDR3 amino acids: CASSFEESYEQYF. The CDR3 DNA follows: TGTGCCAGCAGCTTTGAGGAATCCTACGAGCAGTACTTC. The chain links TRBV7-9 to TRBJ2-7, with D unresolved. The CDR3 runs to 13 residues. Trimming shortened V by 3 bases and J by 1 base, and 7 bases separated the two germline ends. Germline CDR1 and CDR2: SEHNR and FQNEAQ (reference sequence).

This chain connects TRBV30 to TRBJ2-2; D is possibly TRBD1 (6 bases). Germline V gives CDR1 GTSNPN, CDR2 SVGIG (reference sequence). Deletions cut 3 bases from V and 8 bases from J, with 22 bases between. The CDR3 consists of 16 residues. The CDR3 protein is CAWSAATGRGTGELFF. The CDR3 region has the DNA TGTGCCTGGAGCGCCGCCACTGGTAGGGGGACGGGGGAGCTGTTTTTT.

The chain joins TRBV7-8 to TRBJ2-1; 7 bases agree with TRBD1. J was trimmed by 15 bases and V by 5 bases; bases with no gene match: 10. CDR3 length: 12 residues. CDR1 and CDR2 (germline): SGHVS, FQNEAQ. Here the CDR3 reads CASSPDLGGWFF. The CDR3 region has the DNA TGTGCCAGCAGCCCAGATCTAGGGGGCTGGTTCTTC. Using reference TRBV7-8 and TRBJ2-1 for the parts outside the CDR3, the full variable domain is GAGVSQSPRYKVAKRGQDVALRCDPISGHVSLFWYQQALGQGPEFLTYFQNEAQLDKSGLPSDRFFAERPEGSVSTLKIQRTQQEDSAVYLCASSPDLGGWFFGPGTRLTVL.

The rearrangement uses TRBV13 and TRBJ1-2; 8 positions match TRBD1. Germline trimming cut 4 bases from V and 2 bases from J; bases unmatched to any gene: 9. The germline CDR1 and CDR2 sequences are PRHDT and FYEKMQ (reference sequence). This CDR3 has 16 residues. The CDR3 coding sequence is TGTGCCAGCAGCTCATCAAGGACAGGGCAGAACTATGGCTACACCTTC. Its translation is CASSSSRTGQNYGYTF.

The J gene is TRBJ1-1, the V gene TRBV9, with TRBD1 matching over 7 bases. The germline V gene encodes CDR1 SGDLS and CDR2 YYNGEE. Unmatched junction bases numbered 5, after V lost 0 bases and J lost 6 bases. There are 14 residues in the CDR3. The CDR3 spells CASSVETGTSEAFF. The CDR3 DNA reads TGTGCCAGCAGCGTAGAGACAGGGACCTCTGAAGCTTTCTTT.

The chain employs TRBV5-1 and TRBJ2-1, with D possibly TRBD2 on 6 matching bases. Germline V gives CDR1 SGHRS, CDR2 YFSETQ. Trimming pared 4 bases from V and 8 bases from J, leaving 10 bases between. CDR3 size: 12 residues. As DNA, the CDR3 is TGCGCCAGCAGCCCCCCTAGCGATGAGCAGTTCTTC. It is translated as CASSPPSDEQFF. Supplemented by reference TRBV5-1 and TRBJ2-1, the full variable domain reads KAGVTQTPRYLIKTRGQQVTLSCSPISGHRSVSWYQQTPGQGLQFLFEYFSETQRNKGNFPGRFSGRQFSNSRSEMNVSTLELGDSALYLCASSPPSDEQFFGPGTRLTVL.

The chain employs TRBV7-2 and TRBJ2-3; D is unclear. Trimming stripped 4 bases from V and 6 bases from J, with 11 bases between. The CDR3 sequence is 13 residues long. CDR1 is SGHTA, CDR2 FQGNSA, per germline. The CDR3 DNA sequence: TGTGCCAGCAGCTCACAGACATCGGATACGCAGTATTTT. Amino acid sequence: CASSSQTSDTQYF.